Below, one TCR beta chain is given with its context. The sample is drawn from a study of shared clonotypes between healthy human individuals. Study at large: The composition of the donors was a couple of women and a few men aged 18 to 49.

CDR3 size: 14 residues. The germline CDR1 and CDR2 sequences are SGHRS and YFSETQ. V gave up 4 bases and J gave up 7 bases, with 17 bases separating them. The genomic DNA of each subset was split evenly across several immunoSEQ plates. The data were produced by immunoSEQ multiplex PCR, yet TCRdb's version contains in-frame clones alone and is incomplete. Here the sample spans roughly 480,000 clones, about 80% being singletons. The receptor's source is a woman aged 40 to 49 in good health. Some clones in this sample may be carry-over from other donors' samples. Sequencing used PBMCs. The chain combines TRBV5-1 with TRBJ1-2; no firm D call. The CDR3 loop reads CASSLTAPEGGYTF. The CDR3 nucleotides are TGCGCCAGCAGCCTAACAGCACCCGAGGGTGGCTACACCTTC. Full variable domain (rest looked up from reference TRBV5-1 and TRBJ1-2): KAGVTQTPRYLIKTRGQQVTLSCSPISGHRSVSWYQQTPGQGLQFLFEYFSETQRNKGNFPGRFSGRQFSNSRSEMNVSTLELGDSALYLCASSLTAPEGGYTFGSGTRLTVV.